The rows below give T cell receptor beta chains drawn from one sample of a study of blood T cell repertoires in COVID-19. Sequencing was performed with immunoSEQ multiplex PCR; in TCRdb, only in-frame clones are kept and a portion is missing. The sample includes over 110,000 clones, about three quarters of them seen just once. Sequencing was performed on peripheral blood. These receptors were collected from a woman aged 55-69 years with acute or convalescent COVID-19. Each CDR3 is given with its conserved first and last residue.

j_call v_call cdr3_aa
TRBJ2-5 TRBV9 CASSPTGLETQYF
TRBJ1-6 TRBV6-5 CASSQTGGSNSPLHF
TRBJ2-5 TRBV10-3 CAIQGTGQETQYF
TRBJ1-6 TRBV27 CASKNRVLNSPLHF
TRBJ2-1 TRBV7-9 CASSFKKRDTGNEQFF
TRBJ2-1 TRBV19 CASSEKPEGEQFF
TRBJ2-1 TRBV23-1 CASSQRGFSYNEQFF
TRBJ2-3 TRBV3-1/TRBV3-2 CASSQVHHSGYTDTQYF
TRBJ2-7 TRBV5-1 CASSSGLGGTSSYEQYF
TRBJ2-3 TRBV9 CASNPRDSPTDTQYF
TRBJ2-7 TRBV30 CAWSHGGSSYEQYF
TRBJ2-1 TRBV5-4 CASSSRLATNEQFF
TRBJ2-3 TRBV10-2 CASKRSSGGTDTQYF
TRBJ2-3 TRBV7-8 CASSLVGDTDTQYF
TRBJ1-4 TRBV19 CASSMWGVERLFF
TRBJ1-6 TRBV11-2 CASSWRTGVNSPLHF
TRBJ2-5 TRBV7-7 CASSFGISSGRETQYF
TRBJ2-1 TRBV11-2 CASRFPGLRRNEQFF
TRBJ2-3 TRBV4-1 CASSLRDRADTQYF
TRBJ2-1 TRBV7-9 CASSLVGKLAGGRNEQFF
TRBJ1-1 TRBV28 CASSVTGDMWTEAFF
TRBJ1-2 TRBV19 CASRETGGSGGYTF
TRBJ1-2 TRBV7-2 CASSLESRGLRRGYTF
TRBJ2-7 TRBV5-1 CASRGTVSYEQYF
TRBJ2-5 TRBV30 CAWNKVGPETQYF
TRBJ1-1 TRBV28 CASRLTATGYITEAFF
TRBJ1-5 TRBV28 CATYLGARGQGYQPQHF
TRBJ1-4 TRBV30 CAWSGAGTTNEKLFF
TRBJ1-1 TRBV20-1 CSASRWGANTEAFF
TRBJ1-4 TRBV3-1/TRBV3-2 CASSLGTFLIF
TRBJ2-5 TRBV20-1 CSASQTSGALQETQYF
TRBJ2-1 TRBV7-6 CASSAAAGAHEQFF
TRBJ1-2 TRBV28 CASSQNGYTF
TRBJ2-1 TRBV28 CASRQTYGTLHNEQFF
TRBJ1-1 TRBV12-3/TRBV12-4 CASSLEGKAFF
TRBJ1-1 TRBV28 CASSLTRHSEAFF
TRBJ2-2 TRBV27 CASSSWTSGRSGSGELFF
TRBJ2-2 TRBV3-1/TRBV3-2 CASTLGVAGGVITGELFF
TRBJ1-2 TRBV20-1 CSAHGNYGYTF
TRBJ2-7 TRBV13 CASSLSGSSYEQYF
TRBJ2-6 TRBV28 CASVPQGPGANVLTF
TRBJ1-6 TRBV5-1 CASSPRIGQDQAPLHF
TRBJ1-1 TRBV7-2 CASSSRQIEAFF
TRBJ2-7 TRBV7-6 CASSSIAGGPEQYF
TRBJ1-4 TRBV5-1 CASSLEGRKTGKLFF
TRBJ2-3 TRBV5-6 CASRLGYTSTDTQYF
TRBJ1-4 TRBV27 CASSATGLLDEKLFF
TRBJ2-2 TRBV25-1 CASSEYNTGGTGELFF
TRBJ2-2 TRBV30 CAWDTGVAGELFF
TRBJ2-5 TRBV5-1 CASNADGPLQETQYF
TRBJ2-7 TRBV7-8 CASTLDPASYEQYF
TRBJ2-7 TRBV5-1 CASSLAGSSYEQYF
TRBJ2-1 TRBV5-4 CASSFGGGPKSLRFEQFF
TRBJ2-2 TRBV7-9 CASSLGQGDTGELFF
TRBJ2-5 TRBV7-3 CASSRSGTGAKTQYF
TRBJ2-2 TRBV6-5 CASRGLVNTGELFF
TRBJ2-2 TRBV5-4 CASSLPGQAYTGELFF
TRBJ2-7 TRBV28 CASCGGTSSYEQYF
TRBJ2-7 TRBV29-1 CSVEVLTRGYEQYF